Sequencing of this T cell receptor beta chain was carried out in a study of T cell repertoires in cytomegalovirus infection. TCRdb passed the reads through MiXCR, listing each CDR3 protein once. The sample holds approximately 180,000 distinct CDR3 sequences, about 15% seen once. V lost 1 base, J lost 0 bases, and 9 bases lay in between. Germline loops: CDR1 PRHDT, CDR2 FYEKMQ (reference sequence). This CDR3 has 15 residues. Sequencing was done on a sample of CD8+ T cells from PBMCs. The chain combines TRBV13 with TRBJ1-2; D remains unclear. The clonotype was recovered from a human donor in good health (CMV status not recorded). Some clones in this sample may be carry-over from other donors' samples. CDR3 region: CASSLAVGTNYGYTF. Here the CDR3 DNA reads TGTGCCAGCAGCTTAGCGGTGGGGACTAACTATGGCTACACCTTC.